Below are 9 T cell receptor beta chains sequenced from a single sample in a study of technical replicates of blood from a few donors. Here immunoSEQ multiplex PCR was the method, and the copy in TCRdb shows in-frame clones only, minus some. The sample includes 7,500 to 9,500 clones, almost 90% of them seen just once. Sequencing used PBMCs. These receptors all stem from a human donor in good health.

The rearrangement uses TRBV5-1 and TRBJ1-1; no reliable D call. The CDR3 has 13 amino acids. Germline assignment: CDR1 SGHRS and CDR2 YFSETQ. The ends were cut back, 6 bases at V and 3 bases at J, with 12 bases in the middle. The CDR3 sequence is CASKVRVDTEAFF. The CDR3 region has the DNA TGCGCCAGCAAAGTACGGGTCGACACTGAAGCTTTCTTT.

The chain has TRBV6-5 and TRBJ2-1; 11 bases match TRBD2. Looked up from germline, CDR1 is MNHEY and CDR2 is SVGAGI. This CDR3 comprises 15 residues. With V trimmed by 7 bases and J by 7 bases, 9 bases remained unmatched. The CDR3 nucleotides read TGTGCCAGCACCGTACTAGCGGGAGCTGAAAATGAGCAGTTCTTC. This codes for CASTVLAGAENEQFF.

This clone was recorded only once. V gene TRBV5-5 combines with J gene TRBJ1-1; D uncertain. The germline V and J ends were trimmed by 5 bases and 5 bases, with 16 bases remaining between them. The germline gives CDR1 SGHKS, CDR2 YYEKEE (reference sequence). This CDR3 region has 14 residues. CDR3 sequence reads: CASSGARGGTEAFF. The CDR3 DNA sequence: TGTGCCAGCAGTGGTGCCCGGGGAGGGACTGAAGCTTTCTTT. Full variable domain (rest looked up from reference TRBV5-5 and TRBJ1-1): DAGVTQSPTHLIKTRGQQVTLRCSPISGHKSVSWYQQVLGQGPQFIFQYYEKEERGRGNFPDRFSARQFPNYSSELNVNALLLGDSALYLCASSGARGGTEAFFGQGTRLTVV.

The chain combines TRBV7-8 with TRBJ2-3; TRBD2 might be the D (5 bases). This CDR3 is built from 13 residues. Germline CDR1 is SGHVS and CDR2 is FQNEAQ. V was cut by 4 bases and J by 11 bases, with 16 bases left in between. The CDR3 DNA is TGTGCCAGCAGCTCAGGACTGCCGGTCAAGCAGTATTTT. This translates into CASSSGLPVKQYF.

The chain uses TRBV10-3 and TRBJ2-3, with 8 nucleotides matching TRBD2. Germline assignment: CDR1 ENHRY and CDR2 SYGVKD. CDR3 size: 15 residues. Losses at the gene ends were 4 bases for V and 0 bases for J; bases not matched to a gene: 3. The chain's CDR3 is CAISGASGSTDTQYF. CDR3 DNA: TGTGCCATCAGTGGGGCTAGCGGGAGCACAGATACGCAGTATTTT.

V usage is TRBV30 and J usage is TRBJ1-2; D is unresolved. Trimming shortened V by 4 bases and J by 4 bases, and 19 bases separated the two germline ends. The V gene's germline CDR1 is GTSNPN and CDR2 SVGIG (reference sequence). The CDR3 covers 15 residues. Written as DNA, the CDR3 is TGTGCCTGGACCTCCAAGGAGGGAGTCGGCTATGGCTACACCTTC. It specifies CAWTSKEGVGYGYTF.

This chain connects TRBV19 to TRBJ1-2; 9 bases map to TRBD1. Germline V CDR1 and CDR2: LNHDA, SQIVND (reference sequence). After removal of 6 bases from V and 8 bases from J, the junction contained 7 bases not matched to a gene. The CDR3 spans 13 residues. CDR3 bases: TGTGCCAGTAGGACTACAGGGGGCGGAGGCTACACCTTC. Translated, it gives CASRTTGGGGYTF.

This rearrangement joins TRBV5-1 to TRBJ2-7; 11 nucleotides line up with TRBD2. Germline V gene sequence: CDR1 SGHRS, CDR2 YFSETQ. The CDR3 loop spans 15 amino acids. V lost 4 bases to trimming and J lost 3 bases; unmatched junction nucleotides: 6. As DNA, the CDR3 is TGCGCCAGCAGCGCATCTAGCGGGAGGAACTACGAGCAGTACTTC. This translates into CASSASSGRNYEQYF.

The chain carries TRBV7-7 and TRBJ2-5, with 14 bases matching TRBD2. CDR1 and CDR2 from the germline V gene are SSHAT and FNYEAQ (reference sequence). The CDR3 totals 17 residues. The V segment lost 5 bases and the J segment 1 base; nucleotides outside the gene matches: 6. The CDR3 spells CASSKGTSGGFQETQYF. CDR3 in DNA: TGTGCCAGCAGCAAAGGGACTAGCGGGGGCTTCCAAGAGACCCAGTACTTC.